This T cell receptor (beta chain) comes out of a study of PD-1 blockade in mismatch repair-deficient tumors. As for the study in general: Patients had over ten mismatch repair-deficient cancer types and were previously treated and progressing. The study, taken as a whole, reports: After pembrolizumab, tumor-resident clones rose rapidly, then generally contracted before radiologic responses.

TCRdb keeps only in-frame clones here, not all; method: immunoSEQ multiplex PCR. Of tens of thousands of clones listed, around 80% are singletons. Per the germline V gene, CDR1 is SGHAT and CDR2 is FQNNGV. V lost 4 bases, J lost 5 bases, and 10 bases stayed unmatched. This CDR3 spans 16 amino acids. A single count supports this clone. Its antigen is currently unknown. The chain uses TRBV11-2 and TRBJ2-1; the match to TRBD1 covers 8 bases. Sequencing was performed on PBMCs, taken around 6 weeks after starting pembrolizumab. This clonotype was obtained from an adult with mismatch repair-deficient cancer. CDR3 residues: CASSSITGTGNNEQFF. The CDR3 DNA reads TGTGCCAGCAGCTCAATTACCGGGACAGGTAACAATGAGCAGTTCTTC. Looking up the rest from reference TRBV11-2 and TRBJ2-1 gives the full variable domain: EAGVAQSPRYKIIEKRQSVAFWCNPISGHATLYWYQQILGQGPKLLIQFQNNGVVDDSQLPKDRFSAERLKGVDSTLKIQPAKLEDSAVYLCASSSITGTGNNEQFFGPGTRLTVL.